These T cell receptor beta chains were read from a single sample in a study of T cells after yellow fever vaccination. MiXCR, applied by TCRdb to the 5' RACE reads, yields one record per CDR3 protein. This sample has about 360,000 distinct CDR3 sequences, with approximately 5.7% found just once. The sequencing used PBMCs, collected 5 days after the yellow fever booster vaccination. The receptor source for this set is a man in his thirties or forties who received the YFV17D yellow fever vaccine. CDR3s include the opening cysteine and the closing phenylalanine or tryptophan. Each record gives: D gene, clone size, CDR3 length, J gene, V gene, CDR3 DNA, CDR3 protein. D genes are given only for firm matches. Only some rows state a clone size, as once, few, many or a class for expanded clones.

>TRBD2|-|17|TRBJ2-3|TRBV7-2
TGTGCCAGCAGCTCTCAGACTAGCGGAGTCAGCACAGATACGCAGTATTTT
CASSSQTSGVSTDTQYF
>-|many|12|TRBJ2-7|TRBV28
TGTGCCAGCCGGGAAGAAGGGTGGGAGCAGTACTTC
CASREEGWEQYF
>TRBD2|many|16|TRBJ2-7|TRBV3-1
TGTGCCAGCAGCCAAGATGTGTTAGCGGGAGAAAACGAGCAGTACTTC
CASSQDVLAGENEQYF
>-|many|15|TRBJ2-1|TRBV20-1
TGCAGTGCTCTCGGACTAATTAGCTCCTACAATGAGCAGTTCTTC
CSALGLISSYNEQFF
>TRBD2|-|17|TRBJ2-2|TRBV10-2
TGCGCCAGCAGGGGACTAGCGGGAGGGCCCAACACCGGGGAGCTGTTTTTT
CASRGLAGGPNTGELFF
>TRBD2|many|17|TRBJ2-2|TRBV12-3/TRBV12-4
TGTGCCAGCAGTTTGAGCCGACTAGCGGGTACGACCGGGGAGCTGTTTTTT
CASSLSRLAGTTGELFF
>-|few|15|TRBJ1-6|TRBV18
TGTGCCAGCTCACCAACCTGGGTCGATAATTCACCCCTCCACTTT
CASSPTWVDNSPLHF
>TRBD1|-|13|TRBJ2-3|TRBV7-2
TGTGCCAGCAGCTTAGACAGGGGGCGAAGAGAGTATTTT
CASSLDRGRREYF
>TRBD1|many|15|TRBJ2-2|TRBV5-1
TGCGCCAGCAGCTACCGGGACAGCTACACCGGGGAGCTGTTTTTT
CASSYRDSYTGELFF
>TRBD2|many|13|TRBJ2-3|TRBV12-3/TRBV12-4
TGTGCCAGCAATGCGGGAGGGCCTGATACGCAGTATTTT
CASNAGGPDTQYF
>-|few|16|TRBJ1-5|TRBV19
TGTGCCAGTAGTATAAGGGGTCAGGGGATGCATCAGCCCCAGCATTTT
CASSIRGQGMHQPQHF
>TRBD1|many|16|TRBJ2-3|TRBV5-6
TGTGCCAGCAGCTTCGGGACAGGGGAAGGCACAGATACGCAGTATTTT
CASSFGTGEGTDTQYF
>-|many|14|TRBJ2-3|TRBV25-1
TGTGCCAGCAGTCCACGGGACAGCACAGATACGCAGTATTTT
CASSPRDSTDTQYF
>TRBD1|few|14|TRBJ2-7|TRBV20-1
TGCAGTGCTAGAGATGTACAGGGGGCTGGGGAGCAGTACTTC
CSARDVQGAGEQYF
>-|-|19|TRBJ2-6|TRBV4-3
TGCGCCAGCAGCCAAGACAGGCAAGGGGATAGCTCTGGGGCCAACGTCCTGACTTTC
CASSQDRQGDSSGANVLTF
>-|many|13|TRBJ1-2|TRBV12-3/TRBV12-4
TGTGCCAGCAGTTTAGGGGACGCCTATGGCTACACCTTC
CASSLGDAYGYTF
>TRBD1|many|14|TRBJ1-1|TRBV5-6
TGTGCCAGCAGCACGACAGGGGCGAACACTGAAGCTTTCTTT
CASSTTGANTEAFF
>TRBD1|many|14|TRBJ2-1|TRBV5-1
TGCGCCAGCAGCGGGCAGGGGGCGCGGGTTGAGCAGTTCTTC
CASSGQGARVEQFF
>-|few|14|TRBJ2-7|TRBV2
TGTGCCAGCAGGTCCGGGGCCTCCGGGTACGAGCAGTACTTC
CASRSGASGYEQYF
>-|many|13|TRBJ2-6|TRBV15
TGTGCCACCACCCCCGGGACAGCCAACGTCCTGACTTTC
CATTPGTANVLTF
>-|many|13|TRBJ2-5|TRBV14
TGTGCCAGCAGCCAAGGTGGCCAAGAGACCCAGTACTTC
CASSQGGQETQYF
>-|many|14|TRBJ2-7|TRBV18
TGTGCCAGCTCACCAACCAATGGGCCCTACGAGCAGTACTTC
CASSPTNGPYEQYF
>TRBD1|-|15|TRBJ1-4|TRBV20-1
TGCAGTGCTAGTTCGCCGGGACAGGAGGATGAAAAACTGTTTTTT
CSASSPGQEDEKLFF
>-|few|16|TRBJ1-5|TRBV7-2
TGTGCCAGCAGCTTAGGCCCGGCGGGGTCGAGTCAGCCCCAGCATTTT
CASSLGPAGSSQPQHF
>TRBD1|many|12|TRBJ1-1|TRBV20-1
TGCAGTGCTAGGTCGACAGGGCAGAAGGCTTTCTTT
CSARSTGQKAFF
>-|few|13|TRBJ2-3|TRBV6-5
TGTGCCAGCAGTTACTCACTGCAAGGAGCGCAGTATTTT
CASSYSLQGAQYF
>-|many|16|TRBJ2-5|TRBV7-2
TGTGCCAGCAGCTCTGCCGCCGGGGGCGGTCAAGAGACCCAGTACTTC
CASSSAAGGGQETQYF
>TRBD2|few|16|TRBJ2-3|TRBV7-2
TGTGCCAGCAGCGCAGTAGCGGGAGGAAGCACAGATACGCAGTATTTT
CASSAVAGGSTDTQYF
>-|few|12|TRBJ2-2|TRBV6-6
TGTGCCAGCAGTTACTACGACGGGGAGCTGTTTTTT
CASSYYDGELFF
>-|-|14|TRBJ2-7|TRBV2
TGTGCCACCTCATCGACGGTCAGCTCCTACGAGCAGTACTTC
CATSSTVSSYEQYF
>TRBD1|many|13|TRBJ1-1|TRBV27
TGTGCCAGCAGTATAAACAGGGGCACTGAAGCTTTCTTT
CASSINRGTEAFF
>TRBD2|-|14|TRBJ2-1|TRBV20-1
TGCAGTGCCACCGGGACTAGAAGTTACAATGAGCAGTTCTTC
CSATGTRSYNEQFF
>-|-|16|TRBJ2-3|TRBV20-1
TGCAGTGCTAGGGGGCGCGGGATAGTAATGACAGATACGCAGTATTTT
CSARGRGIVMTDTQYF
>TRBD2|few|13|TRBJ2-1|TRBV29-1
TGCAGCGCTGGGACTAGCGGGAGGGATGAGCAGTTCTTC
CSAGTSGRDEQFF
>-|many|17|TRBJ1-5|TRBV7-2
TGTGCCAGCAGCGTAACCGGGGCGAACAATCCCAATCAGCCCCAGCATTTT
CASSVTGANNPNQPQHF
>-|-|16|TRBJ2-4|TRBV7-2
TGTGCCAGCAGCACAGGGCCCTTCCTAGCCAAAAACATTCAGTACTTC
CASSTGPFLAKNIQYF
>-|many|13|TRBJ2-2|TRBV10-3
TGTGCCATCAGTGTGGCGAGAGAAGGGGAGCTGTTTTTT
CAISVAREGELFF
>-|many|14|TRBJ2-1|TRBV18
TGTGCCAGCTCACCACCTAGCTCCTACAATGAGCAGTTCTTC
CASSPPSSYNEQFF
>-|-|12|TRBJ2-7|TRBV20-1
TGCAGTGCTGCCCTAGCATTCGACGAGCAGTACTTC
CSAALAFDEQYF
>-|once|14|TRBJ2-1|TRBV18
TGTGCCAGCTCATCGAACAGGGGACTGCATGAGCAGTTCTTC
CASSSNRGLHEQFF
>TRBD2|many|15|TRBJ2-1|TRBV19
TGTGCCAGTAGACCCAGCGGGAGGGTCTACAATGAGCAGTTCTTC
CASRPSGRVYNEQFF
>-|many|12|TRBJ2-7|TRBV20-1
TGCAGTGCTAGGGGAGGAGGGAGCGAGCAGTACTTC
CSARGGGSEQYF
>TRBD2|many|15|TRBJ2-1|TRBV5-1
TGCGCCAGCAGCTCTGGACTAGCGGTATACAATGAGCAGTTCTTC
CASSSGLAVYNEQFF